This T cell receptor (beta chain) was sequenced for a study of CD8 T cells in Susac syndrome. Sequencing targeted TCR beta in blood CD8+ and CD4+ T cells. The healthy controls were matched to patients by age and sex. TEMRA cells were FACS-enriched, while CD8+ and CD4+ T cells were negatively isolated. Germline V gives CDR1 MDHEN, CDR2 SYDVKM. The CDR3 totals 13 residues. Trimming left V 4 bases short and J 8 bases short, with 14 bases between. After extraction with the RNeasy kit, about 0.45 to 1 ug of the RNA was reverse transcribed using random hexamers. The TCR beta CDR3 was amplified by immunoSEQ multiplex PCR across 54 Vbeta, 13 Jbeta. TCRdb ran MiXCR on the immunoSEQ multiplex PCR reads and lists one entry per CDR3 protein. The repertoire holds approximately 100,000 distinct CDR3 sequences, 92% seen once, with around 0.15% in the top ten.

The origin of this receptor is a human donor in good health. V gene TRBV28 combines with J gene TRBJ1-1, with D maybe TRBD1 (5 bases). Sequenced sample: CD4+ T cells from PBMCs. CDR3 sequence (DNA): TGTGCCAGCAGTTGGAACCAGGGCTTGGAAGCTTTCTTT. It translates to CASSWNQGLEAFF.